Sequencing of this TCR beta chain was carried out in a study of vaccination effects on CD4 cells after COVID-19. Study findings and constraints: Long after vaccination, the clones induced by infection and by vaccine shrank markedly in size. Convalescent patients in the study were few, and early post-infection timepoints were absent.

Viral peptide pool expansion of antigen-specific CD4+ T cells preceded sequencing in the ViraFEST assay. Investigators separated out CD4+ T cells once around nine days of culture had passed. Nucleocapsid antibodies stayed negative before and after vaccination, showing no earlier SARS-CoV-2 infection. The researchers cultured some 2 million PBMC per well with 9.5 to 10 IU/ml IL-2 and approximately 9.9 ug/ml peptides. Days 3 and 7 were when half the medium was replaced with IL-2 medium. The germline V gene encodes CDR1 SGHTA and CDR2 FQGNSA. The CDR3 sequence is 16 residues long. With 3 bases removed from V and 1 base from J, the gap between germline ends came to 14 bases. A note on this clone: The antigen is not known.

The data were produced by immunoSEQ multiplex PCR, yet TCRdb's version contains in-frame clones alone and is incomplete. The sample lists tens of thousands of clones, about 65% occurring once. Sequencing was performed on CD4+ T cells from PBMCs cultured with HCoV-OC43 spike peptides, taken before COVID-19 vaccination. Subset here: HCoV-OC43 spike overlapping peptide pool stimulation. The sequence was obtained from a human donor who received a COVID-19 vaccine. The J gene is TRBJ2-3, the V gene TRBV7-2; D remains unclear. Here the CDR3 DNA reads TGTGCCAGCAGCTTCTACCCGAGTGGAGGCACAGATACGCAGTATTTT. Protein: CASSFYPSGGTDTQYF.